The T cell receptor beta chain described here comes from a study of cytomegalovirus exposure and HLA in healthy donors. Study context: Early released data comprised around 79 million unique TCRs from HLA-typed donors. Study-wide points: Cytomegalovirus status was reportedly diagnosed by the classifier with high sensitivity and specificity. One later analysis reportedly identified an Asian-associated ancestry cluster that showed fewer N-insertions than the roughly 670-donor mean.

In the PCR, 60 Vbeta and 13 Jbeta primers were used. Data came from immunoSEQ multiplex PCR; TCRdb stores just in-frame clones and leaves some out. The repertoire includes 150,000 to 200,000 clones, roughly 72% of them detected once, and around 7% sits in the top ten. Notes on this clone: Its antigen is undetermined.

This receptor was identified in a man aged 40-50 years in good health and CMV-seropositive. The sample taken for sequencing was PBMCs.

In DNA form, the CDR3 reads TGTGCCAGCAGCGTAGGCGTGGTTCCAAAGGAGACCCAGTACTTC. Translating it yields CASSVGVVPKETQYF. This chain joins TRBV9 and TRBJ2-5; D not certain. V lost 0 bases, J lost 5 bases, and 14 bases lay in between. Looked up from germline, CDR1 is SGDLS and CDR2 is YYNGEE. CDR3 length: 15 amino acids.